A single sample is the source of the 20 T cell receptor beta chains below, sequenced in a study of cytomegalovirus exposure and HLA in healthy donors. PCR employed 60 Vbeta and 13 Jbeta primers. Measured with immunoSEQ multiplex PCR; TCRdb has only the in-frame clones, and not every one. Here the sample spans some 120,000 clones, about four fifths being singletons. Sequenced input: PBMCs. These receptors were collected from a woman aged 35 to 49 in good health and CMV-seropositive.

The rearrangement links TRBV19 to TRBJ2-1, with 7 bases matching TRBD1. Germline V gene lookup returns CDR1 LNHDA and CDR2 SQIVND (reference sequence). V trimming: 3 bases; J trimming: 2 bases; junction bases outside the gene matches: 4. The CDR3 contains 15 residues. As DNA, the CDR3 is TGTGCCAGTAGTATTATCGGGACAGCCTACAATGAGCAGTTCTTC. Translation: CASSIIGTAYNEQFF.

The CDR3 nucleotides are TGTGCCAGCAGCTCTGTCCGGGGATTGTCGCATGGCTACACCTTC. This sequence encodes CASSSVRGLSHGYTF. This sequence joins TRBV11-2 and TRBJ1-2, with D unresolved. The CDR3 sequence is 15 residues long. Germline V CDR1 and CDR2: SGHAT, FQNNGV. The V and J ends lost 4 bases and 6 bases respectively, with 18 bases between them. Complete variable domain (other parts from reference TRBV11-2 and TRBJ1-2): EAGVAQSPRYKIIEKRQSVAFWCNPISGHATLYWYQQILGQGPKLLIQFQNNGVVDDSQLPKDRFSAERLKGVDSTLKIQPAKLEDSAVYLCASSSVRGLSHGYTFGSGTRLTVV.

The CDR3 protein is CASTRGPSYGYTF. In nucleotides, the CDR3 is TGTGCCAGCACCAGGGGACCCTCCTATGGCTACACCTTC. This chain joins TRBV7-9 and TRBJ1-2; TRBD1 might be the D (6 bases). The CDR3 is 13 amino acids. Trimming stripped 7 bases from V and 4 bases from J, with 13 bases between. The V gene's germline CDR1 is SEHNR and CDR2 FQNEAQ (reference sequence).

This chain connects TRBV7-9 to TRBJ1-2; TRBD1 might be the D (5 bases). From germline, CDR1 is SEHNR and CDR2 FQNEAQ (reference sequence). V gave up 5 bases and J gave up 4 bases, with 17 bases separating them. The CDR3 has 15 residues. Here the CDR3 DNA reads TGTGCCAGCAGCCCCCCCCCGGGGGAGGGCTATGGCTACACCTTC. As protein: CASSPPPGEGYGYTF.

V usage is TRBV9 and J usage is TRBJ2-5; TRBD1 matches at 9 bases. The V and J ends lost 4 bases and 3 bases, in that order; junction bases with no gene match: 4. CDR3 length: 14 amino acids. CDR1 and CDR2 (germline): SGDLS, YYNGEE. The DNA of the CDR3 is TGTGCCAGCAGCCCATGGGACAGGGAAGAGACCCAGTACTTC. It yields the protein CASSPWDREETQYF.

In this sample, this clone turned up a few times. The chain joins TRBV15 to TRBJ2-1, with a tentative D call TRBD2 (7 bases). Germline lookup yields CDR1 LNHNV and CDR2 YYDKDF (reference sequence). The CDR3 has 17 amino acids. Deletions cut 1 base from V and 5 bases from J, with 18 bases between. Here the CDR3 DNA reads TGTGCCACCAGCAGAGGGGGGGGCGGGAAAGGACACAATGAGCAGTTCTTC. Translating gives CATSRGGGGKGHNEQFF.

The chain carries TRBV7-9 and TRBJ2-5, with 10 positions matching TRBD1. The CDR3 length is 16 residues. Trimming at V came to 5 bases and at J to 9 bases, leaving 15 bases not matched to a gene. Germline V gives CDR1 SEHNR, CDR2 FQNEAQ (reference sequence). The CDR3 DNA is TGTGCCAGCAGCCTGGGGGGCCGACAGGGGGCCTTGGCCCAGTACTTC. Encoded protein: CASSLGGRQGALAQYF.

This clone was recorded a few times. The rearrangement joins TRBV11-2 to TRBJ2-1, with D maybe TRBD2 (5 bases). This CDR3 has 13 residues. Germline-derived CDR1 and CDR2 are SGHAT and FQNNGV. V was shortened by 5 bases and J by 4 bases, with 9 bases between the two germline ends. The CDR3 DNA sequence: TGTGCCAGCAGCCTAAGGAGGTACAATGAGCAGTTCTTC. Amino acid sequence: CASSLRRYNEQFF.

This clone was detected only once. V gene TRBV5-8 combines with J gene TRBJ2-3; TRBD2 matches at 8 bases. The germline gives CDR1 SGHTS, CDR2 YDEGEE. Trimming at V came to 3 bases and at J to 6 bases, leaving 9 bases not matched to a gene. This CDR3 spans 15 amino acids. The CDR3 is CASSSTRGVSDTQYF. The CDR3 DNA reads TGTGCCAGCAGCTCCACGCGGGGGGTGTCGGATACGCAGTATTTT.

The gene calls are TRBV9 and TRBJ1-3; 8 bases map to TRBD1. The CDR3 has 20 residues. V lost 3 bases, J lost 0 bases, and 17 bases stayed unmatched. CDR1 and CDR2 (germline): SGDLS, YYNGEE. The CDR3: CASSGLNSDRGPLSGNTIYF. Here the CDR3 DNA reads TGTGCCAGCAGCGGCCTTAACTCTGACAGGGGCCCCCTCTCTGGAAACACCATATATTTT.

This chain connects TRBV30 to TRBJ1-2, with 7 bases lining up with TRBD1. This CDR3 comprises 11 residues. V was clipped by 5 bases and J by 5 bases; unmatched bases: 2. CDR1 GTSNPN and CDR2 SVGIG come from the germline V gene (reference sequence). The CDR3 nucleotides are TGTGCCTGGGGGACAGAATATGGCTACACCTTC. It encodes CAWGTEYGYTF.

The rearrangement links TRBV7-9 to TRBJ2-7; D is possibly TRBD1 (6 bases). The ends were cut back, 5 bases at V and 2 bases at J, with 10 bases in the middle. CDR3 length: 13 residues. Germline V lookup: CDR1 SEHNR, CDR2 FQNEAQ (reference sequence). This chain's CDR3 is CASSPGQTYEQYF. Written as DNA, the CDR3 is TGTGCCAGCAGCCCCGGACAGACCTACGAGCAGTACTTC.

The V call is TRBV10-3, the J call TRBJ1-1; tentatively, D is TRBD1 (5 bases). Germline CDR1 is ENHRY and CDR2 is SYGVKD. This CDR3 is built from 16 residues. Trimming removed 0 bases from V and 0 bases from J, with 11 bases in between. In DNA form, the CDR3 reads TGTGCCATCAGTGAGTCAGCTGACAGAATGAACACTGAAGCTTTCTTT. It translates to CAISESADRMNTEAFF.

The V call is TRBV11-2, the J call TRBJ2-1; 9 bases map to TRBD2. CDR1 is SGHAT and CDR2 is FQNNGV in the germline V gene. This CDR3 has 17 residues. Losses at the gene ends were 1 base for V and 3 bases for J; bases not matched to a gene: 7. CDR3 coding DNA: TGTGCCAGCAGCTTAGTCGGGGCAGCGGGAGGCTACAATGAGCAGTTCTTC. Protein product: CASSLVGAAGGYNEQFF.

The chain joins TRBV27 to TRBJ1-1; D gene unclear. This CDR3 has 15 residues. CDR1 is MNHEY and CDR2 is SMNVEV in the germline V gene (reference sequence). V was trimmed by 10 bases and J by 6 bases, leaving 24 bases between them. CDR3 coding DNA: TGTGCCACTGCCCCGCGGAGGCGGGGAAGAGCTGAAGCTTTCTTT. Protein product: CATAPRRRGRAEAFF.

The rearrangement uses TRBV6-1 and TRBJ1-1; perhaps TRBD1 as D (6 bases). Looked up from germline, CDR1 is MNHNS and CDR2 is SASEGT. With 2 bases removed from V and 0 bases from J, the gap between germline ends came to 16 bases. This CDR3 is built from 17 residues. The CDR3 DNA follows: TGTGCCAGCAGTGAAATTCAGGGGATCAGGTTGAACACTGAAGCTTTCTTT. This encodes CASSEIQGIRLNTEAFF.

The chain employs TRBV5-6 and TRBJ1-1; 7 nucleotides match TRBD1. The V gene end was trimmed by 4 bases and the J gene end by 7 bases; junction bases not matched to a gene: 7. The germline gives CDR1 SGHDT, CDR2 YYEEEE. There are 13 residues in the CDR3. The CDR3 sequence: CASSPTGQGEAFF. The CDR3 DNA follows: TGTGCCAGCAGCCCGACAGGGCAAGGTGAAGCTTTCTTT.

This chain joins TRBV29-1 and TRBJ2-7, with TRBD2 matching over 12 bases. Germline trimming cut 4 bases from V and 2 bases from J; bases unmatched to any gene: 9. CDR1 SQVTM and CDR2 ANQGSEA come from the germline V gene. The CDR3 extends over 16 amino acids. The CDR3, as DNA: TGCAGCGTTGTGGTAAAGACTAGCGGGGGCACCTACGAGCAGTACTTC. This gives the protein CSVVVKTSGGTYEQYF.

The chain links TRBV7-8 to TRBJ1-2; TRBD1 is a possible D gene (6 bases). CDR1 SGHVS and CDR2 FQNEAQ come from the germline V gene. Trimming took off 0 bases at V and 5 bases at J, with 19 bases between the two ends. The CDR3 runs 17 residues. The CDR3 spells CASSLASSPGARYGYTF. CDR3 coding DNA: TGTGCCAGCAGCTTAGCGTCATCTCCAGGGGCTAGGTATGGCTACACCTTC.

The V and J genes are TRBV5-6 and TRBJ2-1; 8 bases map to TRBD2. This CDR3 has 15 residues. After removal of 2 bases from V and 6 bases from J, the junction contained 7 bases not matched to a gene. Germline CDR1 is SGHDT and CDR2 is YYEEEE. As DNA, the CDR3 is TGTGCCAGCAGCTTTGTGGGACTAGGAGGCAATGAGCAGTTCTTC. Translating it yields CASSFVGLGGNEQFF.